This TCR beta chain was recorded in a study of T cells after yellow fever vaccination. Turning to the study itself: For low cell numbers, libraries were made with SMART-Seq v4 Ultra Low Input.

V gave up 11 bases and J gave up 4 bases; unmatched junction bases: 28. The CDR3 has 19 amino acids. The germline V gene encodes CDR1 LGHDT and CDR2 YNNKEL (reference sequence). Using its own MiXCR run on the 5' RACE reads, TCRdb lists one record per CDR3 protein. Among about 75,000 distinct CDR3 sequences listed, around 7.8% were seen once. The chain carries TRBV3-1 and TRBJ1-2, with 7 positions matching TRBD1. The specimen was CD8+ T cells sorted from PBMCs, collected 10 to 11 days after the first yellow fever vaccination. This TCR came from a man in his late teens or twenties who received the YFV17D yellow fever vaccine. The CDR3 bases are TGTGCCTCCAGCCAAGTTGTCATGAGTACAGGCCACAGGGGCTATGGCTACACCTTC. Translation gives CASSQVVMSTGHRGYGYTF.